The 28 T cell receptor beta chains below all came from one sample that was sequenced in a study of cytomegalovirus exposure and HLA in healthy donors. The PCR employed 60 Vbeta primers together with 13 Jbeta primers. Libraries were prepared by immunoSEQ multiplex PCR; TCRdb keeps only in-frame clonotypes and omits some of them. The sample holds 90,000 to 120,000 clones, 60% to 70% seen once. Sequences were obtained from PBMCs. Source of these receptors: a man aged 25-45 years in good health and CMV-seropositive.

Relative to its sample, this clone is medium-sized. Additional DNA sequences in this sample encode the identical CDR3. This chain uses TRBV10-3 with TRBJ2-7; 8 bases align to TRBD2. The CDR3 is made up of 14 amino acids. CDR1 is ENHRY and CDR2 is SYGVKD in the germline V gene. With 2 bases clipped from V and 3 bases from J, the junction kept 3 bases outside the gene matches. DNA for the CDR3: TGTGCCATCAGTGAGGCGCGGGGGGACTACGAGCAGTACTTC. Amino acids: CAISEARGDYEQYF.

This clone was seen a single time. The chain carries TRBV5-1 and TRBJ1-1; a weak D match, TRBD1 (6 bases). From germline, CDR1 is SGHRS and CDR2 YFSETQ. V lost 1 base, J lost 0 bases, and 7 bases lay in between. This CDR3 contains 14 residues. The CDR3 bases are TGCGCCAGCAGCTTGACAGGGTTGAACACTGAAGCTTTCTTT. Its protein is CASSLTGLNTEAFF.

The chain joins TRBV21-1 to TRBJ1-1. TRBV21-1 is a pseudogene. CDR3 length equals 13 residues. In DNA form, the CDR3 reads TGTGCCAGCAGCAAGTGGCCGGGCACTGAAGCTTTCTTT. It specifies CASSKWPGTEAFF.

This clone was observed a few times. The chain has TRBV6-6 and TRBJ2-1; 8 bases fit TRBD2. CDR1 is MNHNY and CDR2 is SVGAGI in the germline V gene (reference sequence). V lost 1 base to trimming and J lost 8 bases; unmatched junction nucleotides: 7. The CDR3 runs to 15 residues. The DNA for the CDR3 is TGTGCCAGCAGTTACTTTGCGGGGGGTTCTTATGAGCAGTTCTTC. This translates into CASSYFAGGSYEQFF.

This clone turned up a few times. The CDR3 here is CASSTGLAGYNEQFF. CDR3 sequence (DNA): TGTGCCAGCAGCACAGGACTAGCGGGCTACAATGAGCAGTTCTTC. The V gene is TRBV5-4, the J gene TRBJ2-1, with 11 bases that match TRBD2. Trimming took 4 bases from V and 3 from J; bases not matched to a gene: 3. The CDR3 runs 15 residues. CDR1 is SGHNT, CDR2 YYREEE, per germline (reference sequence).

V gene TRBV27 combines with J gene TRBJ2-3; 8 nucleotides agree with TRBD2. Germline lookup yields CDR1 MNHEY and CDR2 SMNVEV (reference sequence). The CDR3 is 14 residues long. V dropped 3 bases and J dropped 4; count of bases not matched to a gene: 3. CDR3 nucleotides: TGTGCCAGCAGTTTCGGGGGGGCCGCAGATACGCAGTATTTT. This sequence encodes CASSFGGAADTQYF.

CDR3 region: CASSGGWGVEKGAEAFF. The CDR3 coding sequence is TGTGCCAGCAGTGGGGGGTGGGGGGTCGAAAAAGGCGCTGAAGCTTTCTTT. The chain couples TRBV6-1 to TRBJ1-1; TRBD1 might be the D (5 bases). V lost 4 bases to trimming and J lost 6 bases, with 24 bases between them. The CDR3 contains 17 residues. Germline loops: CDR1 MNHNS, CDR2 SASEGT.

This clone was picked up one time. The chain carries TRBV7-2 and TRBJ2-1, with 9 bases that match TRBD2. This CDR3 comprises 15 residues. Germline CDR1 and CDR2: SGHTA and FQGNSA. V shed 5 bases, J shed 5 bases, and the junction held 7 bases outside the gene matches. The CDR3 DNA sequence: TGTGCCAGCAGCCATGGACTAGCGAGGAACAATGAGCAGTTCTTC. This gives the protein CASSHGLARNNEQFF.

The chain couples TRBV7-8 to TRBJ1-1; TRBD1 matches at 8 bases. Germline V gene data show CDR1 as SGHVS and CDR2 as FQNEAQ. The CDR3 is made up of 13 amino acids. V shed 5 bases and J 3 bases; nucleotides not matched to a gene: 2. This CDR3 reads CASSMDRDTEAFF. The CDR3 DNA follows: TGTGCCAGCAGCATGGACAGGGACACTGAAGCTTTCTTT.

The chain joins TRBV2 to TRBJ2-1, with D possibly TRBD1 on 7 matching bases. The CDR3 loop spans 14 amino acids. V lost 8 bases to trimming and J lost 4 bases, with 15 bases between them. The germline CDR1 and CDR2 sequences are SNHLY and FYNNEI. The CDR3 region has the DNA TGTGCCAGCCTCCGGACAGGAGGGTACAATGAGCAGTTCTTC. It specifies CASLRTGGYNEQFF.

This clone showed up just a few times. One end of the junction is discordant with germline, which a read error may explain. The chain recombines TRBV7-3 with TRBJ1-1, with TRBD1 matching over 7 bases. Germline V gene lookup returns CDR1 SGHTA and CDR2 FQGTGA. The CDR3 is 13 amino acids. The CDR3: CASSLTGTAISHF. DNA of the CDR3: TGTGCCAGCAGCTTAACCGGGACAGCTATTTCCCACTTT.

The J gene is TRBJ1-5, the V gene TRBV27; TRBD1 matches at 7 bases. Germline loops: CDR1 MNHEY, CDR2 SMNVEV (reference sequence). This CDR3 region has 15 residues. Trimming cost V 2 bases and J 2 bases; bases outside gene matches: 3. The CDR3 bases are TGTGCCAGCAGTTTAGCCAGGGGGGGCAATCAGCCCCAGCATTTT. Translated: CASSLARGGNQPQHF.

This chain links TRBV7-9 with TRBJ1-4; 10 positions agree with TRBD1. V lost 4 bases, J lost 8 bases, and 4 bases stayed unmatched. Germline V CDR1 and CDR2: SEHNR, FQNEAQ (reference sequence). CDR3 size: 14 residues. The CDR3 here is CASSWDRGSEKLFF. The DNA of the CDR3 is TGTGCCAGCAGCTGGGACAGGGGTAGCGAAAAACTGTTTTTT.

V gene TRBV19 combines with J gene TRBJ2-7; weak D call: TRBD1 (7 bases). V lost 3 bases, J lost 2 bases, and 17 bases lay in between. CDR3 length: 16 residues. Germline V gives CDR1 LNHDA, CDR2 SQIVND (reference sequence). The CDR3 here is CASSIGGRGATYEQYF. CDR3 nucleotide sequence: TGTGCCAGTAGTATCGGCGGCAGGGGGGCCACCTACGAGCAGTACTTC.

In its sample, this clone was seen a few times. The chain is built from TRBV5-1 and TRBJ1-1, with TRBD1 matching 7 bases. The germline CDR1 and CDR2 sequences are SGHRS and YFSETQ. J was trimmed by 3 bases and V by 4 bases; bases with no gene match: 12. The CDR3 loop spans 16 amino acids. CDR3 sequence reads: CASSPSTGTVHTEAFF. The DNA for the CDR3 is TGCGCCAGCAGCCCCTCAACCGGGACAGTACACACTGAAGCTTTCTTT.

A note on this clone: One end of the junction is discordant with germline, which a read error may explain. The CDR3 loop is CAGSPGTGPYSGNTIYF. Here the CDR3 DNA reads TGTGCCGGCAGTCCGGGGACAGGCCCTTACTCTGGAAACACCATATATTTT. The rearrangement joins TRBV27 to TRBJ1-3, with TRBD1 matching over 8 bases. CDR1 is MNHEY and CDR2 is SMNVEV in the germline V gene (reference sequence). This CDR3 has 17 amino acids.

This clone was recorded a few times. The CDR3 here is CASSAGLAANQETQYF. The DNA for the CDR3 is TGCGCCAGCAGCGCTGGACTAGCGGCAAACCAAGAGACCCAGTACTTC. The V call is TRBV5-1, the J call TRBJ2-5, with 10 nucleotides matching TRBD2. The V and J ends lost 4 bases and 0 bases, in that order; junction bases with no gene match: 6. The CDR3 is 16 residues long. Looked up from germline, CDR1 is SGHRS and CDR2 is YFSETQ.

The chain employs TRBV25-1 and TRBJ2-1, with D perhaps matching TRBD2 (6 bases). With 6 bases removed from V and 0 bases from J, the gap between germline ends came to 18 bases. The CDR3 loop spans 17 amino acids. Germline values: CDR1 MGHDK, CDR2 SYGVNS. CDR3 sequence: CASRARRGDSSYNEQFF. The CDR3, as DNA: TGTGCCAGCAGGGCCCGGCGCGGGGATAGCTCCTACAATGAGCAGTTCTTC.

On this clone itself: One end of the junction varies from germline; a read error may be responsible. V and J are TRBV7-9 and TRBJ1-1, with D unresolved. Germline CDR1 SEHNR, CDR2 FQNEAQ (reference sequence). This CDR3 is built from 11 residues. The CDR3 protein is CSSSPYTEAFF. CDR3 sequence (DNA): TGTTCCAGCAGCCCATACACTGAAGCTTTCTTT.

Here the CDR3 DNA reads TGTGCCAGCAGCTGGACAGGGTCAACTAATGAAAAACTGTTTTTT. Protein: CASSWTGSTNEKLFF. The chain employs TRBV11-2 and TRBJ1-4, with TRBD1 matching over 8 bases. The CDR3 totals 15 residues. CDR1 is SGHAT and CDR2 is FQNNGV in the germline V gene. V trimming: 4 bases; J trimming: 0 bases; junction bases outside the gene matches: 1. Supplemented by reference TRBV11-2 and TRBJ1-4, the full variable domain reads EAGVAQSPRYKIIEKRQSVAFWCNPISGHATLYWYQQILGQGPKLLIQFQNNGVVDDSQLPKDRFSAERLKGVDSTLKIQPAKLEDSAVYLCASSWTGSTNEKLFFGSGTQLSVL.

This clone showed up just a few times. This chain uses TRBV10-2 with TRBJ2-1; TRBD2 aligns across 11 bases. The V and J ends lost 6 bases and 7 bases, in that order; junction bases with no gene match: 8. Germline-derived CDR1 and CDR2 are WSHSY and SAAADI. The CDR3 consists of 15 residues. The CDR3 sequence: CASSNSGGEGNEQFF. Written as DNA, the CDR3 is TGCGCCAGCAGCAATAGCGGGGGGGAGGGGAATGAGCAGTTCTTC.

The V call is TRBV7-9, the J call TRBJ2-3, with 11 nucleotides matching TRBD2. The V gene end was trimmed by 5 bases and the J gene end by 8 bases; junction bases not matched to a gene: 12. Germline assignment: CDR1 SEHNR and CDR2 FQNEAQ (reference sequence). The CDR3 consists of 16 residues. The CDR3 reads CASSDLLAGGLGTQYF. The CDR3 region has the DNA TGTGCCAGCAGCGACCTCCTAGCGGGGGGCTTGGGTACGCAGTATTTT.

V gene TRBV9 combines with J gene TRBJ1-3; a possible D gene is TRBD1 (5 bases). V shed 4 bases and J shed 2 bases, with 13 bases lying between them. CDR1 and CDR2 from the germline V gene are SGDLS and YYNGEE. The CDR3 covers 15 residues. CDR3 loop: CASSTSGNTGNTIYF. The CDR3 coding sequence is TGTGCCAGCAGCACCTCAGGGAATACTGGAAACACCATATATTTT.

The chain has TRBV9 and TRBJ1-3; tentatively, D is TRBD1 (5 bases). This CDR3 is built from 14 residues. Trimming shortened V by 0 bases and J by 3 bases, and 7 bases separated the two germline ends. Looked up from germline, CDR1 is SGDLS and CDR2 is YYNGEE. The CDR3 DNA reads as TGTGCCAGCAGCGTAGACGGGGGTGGAAACACCATATATTTT. Protein product: CASSVDGGGNTIYF.

The CDR3 sequence is CATTPGQLTYNEQFF. CDR3 nucleotides: TGTGCCACCACTCCGGGACAGCTAACCTACAATGAGCAGTTCTTC. The rearrangement links TRBV15 to TRBJ2-1; 7 bases are a match to TRBD1. Trimming took 7 bases from V and 2 from J; bases not matched to a gene: 8. The germline gives CDR1 LNHNV, CDR2 YYDKDF (reference sequence). The CDR3 spans 15 residues. Supplemented by reference TRBV15 and TRBJ2-1, the full variable domain reads DAMVIQNPRYQVTQFGKPVTLSCSQTLNHNVMYWYQQKSSQAPKLLFHYYDKDFNNEADTPDNFQSRRPNTSFCFLDIRSPGLGDTAMYLCATTPGQLTYNEQFFGPGTRLTVL.

The V call is TRBV5-4, the J call TRBJ2-1, with 7 bases lining up with TRBD1. The germline gives CDR1 SGHNT, CDR2 YYREEE (reference sequence). The ends lost 3 bases at V and 7 bases at J; junction bases unmatched: 10. This CDR3 contains 15 residues. This CDR3 reads CASSSGATGWNEQFF. CDR3 nucleotides: TGTGCCAGCAGCTCAGGGGCGACAGGGTGGAATGAGCAGTTCTTC.

This clone has only a few counts. Different DNA sequences within this sample yield the same CDR3. V is TRBV9 and J is TRBJ2-3; TRBD2 is a possible D gene (6 bases). V was shortened by 0 bases and J by 1 base, with 9 bases between the two germline ends. Germline-derived CDR1 and CDR2 are SGDLS and YYNGEE. The CDR3 covers 15 residues. The CDR3 is CASSVVPGGTDTQYF. The CDR3 DNA is TGTGCCAGCAGCGTAGTGCCGGGGGGCACAGATACGCAGTATTTT.

CDR3 protein: CASSWGLALSNEQFF. CDR3 DNA: TGCGCCAGCAGTTGGGGCCTAGCGCTAAGCAATGAGCAGTTCTTC. This rearrangement joins TRBV5-1 to TRBJ2-1; perhaps TRBD2 as D (6 bases). Germline CDR1 is SGHRS and CDR2 is YFSETQ. The CDR3 loop spans 15 amino acids. Trimming removed 5 bases from V and 6 bases from J, with 18 bases in between. Full variable domain (missing parts from reference TRBV5-1 and TRBJ2-1): KAGVTQTPRYLIKTRGQQVTLSCSPISGHRSVSWYQQTPGQGLQFLFEYFSETQRNKGNFPGRFSGRQFSNSRSEMNVSTLELGDSALYLCASSWGLALSNEQFFGPGTRLTVL.